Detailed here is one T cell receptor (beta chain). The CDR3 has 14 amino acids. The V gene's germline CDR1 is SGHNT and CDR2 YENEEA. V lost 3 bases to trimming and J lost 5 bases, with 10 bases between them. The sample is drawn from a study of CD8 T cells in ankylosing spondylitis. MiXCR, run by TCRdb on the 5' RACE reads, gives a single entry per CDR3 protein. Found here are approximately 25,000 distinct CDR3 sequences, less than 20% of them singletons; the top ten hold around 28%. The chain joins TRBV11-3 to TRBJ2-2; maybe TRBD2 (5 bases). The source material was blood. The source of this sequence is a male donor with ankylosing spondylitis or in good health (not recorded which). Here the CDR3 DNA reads TGTGCCAGCAGCTTTGAGGGAGATACCGGGGAGCTGTTTTTT. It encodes CASSFEGDTGELFF.